A single T cell receptor beta chain is shown here with its context. Germline CDR1 is MNHEY and CDR2 is SMNVEV (reference sequence). The CDR3 has 13 residues. Trimming left V 5 bases short and J 5 bases short, with 10 bases between. These data originate in a study of blood T cell repertoires in COVID-19. On the study more broadly: Sites in the United States, Italy and Spain provided acute and convalescent COVID-19 samples. The cDNA or gDNA used as material had been derived from T cells, B-cell-depleted T cells, or PBMCs.

As handled by the study authors: Amplification of reference gene primers provided the estimated nucleated cell counts. Method: immunoSEQ multiplex PCR; TCRdb's copy keeps in-frame clones and lacks some. V and J calls and clone size are those listed in that table; D and trimming were worked out from the DNA. The table shows some 60,000 clones, with approximately 80% occurring only once. The sample was peripheral blood. The source of this sequence is a woman aged 80 or older with active or convalescent COVID-19. V gene TRBV27 combines with J gene TRBJ1-5, with D hard to call. The DNA of the CDR3 is TGTGCCAGCAGTCCAGAGAGGGATCAGCCCCAGCATTTT. Translating gives CASSPERDQPQHF.